Listed below are T cell receptor beta chains from one sample, sequenced in a study of blood T cell repertoires in COVID-19. Assay used: immunoSEQ multiplex PCR; TCRdb lists only in-frame clones, some missing. The sample consists of 40,000 to 45,000 clones, approximately 71% of them appearing once. The sequenced sample was peripheral blood. These receptors came from a man older than 75 with acute or convalescent COVID-19. The CDR3 runs from the conserved cysteine through the conserved F or W. Each record gives: clone size, CDR3 length, D gene, V gene, J gene, CDR3 protein, CDR3 DNA. A D gene is named only where the DNA matches it firmly. Expanded clones are given a class, and other clones once, few, many or no size at all.

few	15	TRBD1	TRBV6-5	TRBJ1-1	CASSSGGAGNTEAFF	TGTGCCAGCAGTTCAGGGGGCGCGGGGAACACTGAAGCTTTCTTT
-	14	-	TRBV5-1	TRBJ2-2	CASSLQGSAGELFF	TGCGCCAGCAGCCTACAGGGTTCGGCCGGGGAGCTGTTTTTT
-	16	TRBD1	TRBV30	TRBJ1-1	CAWAPYTGVGSTEAFF	TGTGCCTGGGCACCCTATACAGGGGTGGGGAGCACTGAAGCTTTCTTT
-	14	TRBD1	TRBV3-1/TRBV3-2	TRBJ1-2	CASSQDATGGGYTF	TGTGCCAGCAGCCAAGATGCGACAGGGGGAGGCTACACCTTC
-	13	TRBD1	TRBV10-3	TRBJ1-1	CAITDRVGTEAFF	TGTGCCATCACTGACAGGGTGGGGACTGAAGCTTTCTTT
-	15	TRBD1	TRBV4-1	TRBJ1-1	CASSQVGQEFTEAFF	TGCGCCAGCAGCCAAGTTGGACAGGAATTCACTGAAGCTTTCTTT
-	15	TRBD1	TRBV4-3	TRBJ2-2	CASSHSQGAGGELFF	TGCGCCAGCAGCCATTCACAGGGGGCCGGCGGGGAGCTGTTTTTT
few	14	-	TRBV6-2/TRBV6-3	TRBJ2-2	CASSITGVPGELFF	TGTGCCAGCAGTATAACAGGAGTACCCGGGGAGCTGTTTTTT
-	14	TRBD2	TRBV7-3	TRBJ2-3	CASSFSGVPDTQYF	TGTGCCAGCAGCTTTAGCGGGGTCCCAGATACGCAGTATTTT
-	15	-	TRBV19	TRBJ2-3	CASSLQGGVTDTQYF	TGTGCCAGTAGTCTCCAGGGCGGGGTGACAGATACGCAGTATTTT
-	16	TRBD1	TRBV7-3	TRBJ1-1	CASSRTGDDLNTEAFF	TGTGCCAGCAGTCGGACAGGGGACGATCTGAACACTGAAGCTTTCTTT
-	17	-	TRBV5-8	TRBJ1-2	CASSLSPGRTFNYGYTF	TGTGCCAGCAGCTTATCTCCGGGGAGGACTTTCAACTATGGCTACACCTTC
-	16	TRBD2	TRBV5-1	TRBJ2-3	CASSSRTSGSTDTQYF	TGCGCCAGCAGCTCCAGGACTAGCGGGAGCACAGATACGCAGTATTTT
few	14	-	TRBV21-1	TRBJ1-6	CASSKGGWDSPLHF	TGTGCCAGCAGCAAAGGAGGATGGGATTCACCCCTCCACTTT
few	14	-	TRBV5-1	TRBJ2-7	CASSLARGSHEQYF	TGCGCCAGCAGCTTGGCCAGGGGAAGCCACGAGCAGTACTTC
-	12	-	TRBV7-8	TRBJ2-1	CASSLSWGGQFF	TGTGCCAGCAGCCTAAGTTGGGGCGGGCAGTTCTTC
few	13	-	TRBV12-3/TRBV12-4	TRBJ2-7	CASSLANSYEQYF	TGTGCCAGCAGTTTGGCCAACTCCTACGAGCAGTACTTC
few	15	-	TRBV11-2	TRBJ1-1	CASSLYGATNTEAFF	TGTGCCAGCAGCTTATATGGGGCTACCAACACTGAAGCTTTCTTT
few	13	-	TRBV7-6	TRBJ2-5	CASSLERRETQYF	TGTGCCAGCAGCTTAGAGAGGCGGGAGACCCAGTACTTC
-	15	TRBD1	TRBV5-3	TRBJ2-5	CARSLGDSIQETQYF	TGTGCCAGAAGCTTGGGGGACAGCATCCAAGAGACCCAGTACTTC
-	15	-	TRBV25-1	TRBJ1-2	CASSEGPSRAYGYTF	TGTGCCAGCAGTGAAGGCCCCAGCAGGGCCTACGGCTACACCTTC
-	14	TRBD1	TRBV30	TRBJ2-7	CAWSVGGQGYEQYF	TGTGCCTGGAGTGTAGGGGGACAGGGTTACGAGCAGTACTTC
few	17	TRBD1	TRBV19	TRBJ1-5	CASNDPTGAYSNQPQHF	TGTGCCAGTAACGACCCGACAGGGGCGTATAGCAATCAGCCCCAGCATTTT
once	17	TRBD1	TRBV6-2/TRBV6-3	TRBJ1-5	CASSYPGQAASNQPQHF	TGTGCCAGCAGTTACCCGGGACAGGCCGCGAGCAATCAGCCCCAGCATTTT
-	14	-	TRBV9	TRBJ1-3	CASSVGDRGNTIYF	TGTGCCAGCAGCGTAGGTGACAGGGGAAACACCATATATTTT
-	14	-	TRBV3-1/TRBV3-2	TRBJ1-1	CASSQVSVNTEAFF	TGTGCCAGCAGCCAGGTCTCGGTAAACACTGAAGCTTTCTTT
-	14	TRBD1	TRBV6-6	TRBJ1-2	CASSYPQGGYGYTF	TGTGCCAGCAGTTACCCCCAGGGGGGCTATGGCTACACCTTC
-	14	TRBD1	TRBV5-7	TRBJ1-3	CASSPDREGNTIYF	TGTGCCAGCAGCCCAGACAGGGAGGGAAACACCATATATTTT
-	15	-	TRBV11-3	TRBJ1-3	CASNPSGRAGDTIYF	TGTGCCAGCAACCCTTCGGGGCGAGCGGGAGACACCATATATTTT
-	14	-	TRBV7-9	TRBJ1-2	CASSLAADNYGYTF	TGTGCCAGCAGCTTGGCAGCGGATAACTATGGCTACACCTTC
once	16	TRBD1	TRBV7-6	TRBJ1-4	CASSLDRGSTNEKLFF	TGTGCCAGCAGCTTAGACAGGGGCTCCACTAATGAAAAACTGTTTTTT
-	17	TRBD2	TRBV7-6	TRBJ2-3	CASSSSQTSGNTDTQYF	TGTGCCAGCAGCTCCTCTCAGACTAGCGGGAACACAGATACGCAGTATTTT
-	15	-	TRBV5-5	TRBJ1-2	CASSLTDLPLYGYTF	TGTGCCAGCAGCTTGACTGATTTACCCCTCTATGGCTACACCTTC
-	14	TRBD2	TRBV27	TRBJ2-1	CASSWTSGRNEQFF	TGTGCCAGCAGTTGGACTAGCGGGAGGAATGAGCAGTTCTTC
-	15	TRBD2	TRBV12-5	TRBJ2-1	CASGLASGGATEQFF	TGTGCTAGTGGTTTAGCTAGCGGGGGGGCCACTGAGCAGTTCTTC
-	17	-	TRBV4-1	TRBJ2-5	CASSPSSWGVEEETQYF	TGCGCCAGCAGCCCGAGTTCCTGGGGAGTTGAGGAAGAGACCCAGTACTTC
-	16	TRBD1	TRBV27	TRBJ1-2	CASSFTPGQGIISYTF	TGTGCCAGCAGTTTCACACCGGGACAGGGTATCATCAGCTACACCTTC
-	16	-	TRBV1	TRBJ1-1	CTSSRDKGQLNTEAFF	TGCACCAGCAGCCGTGACAAGGGACAGTTGAACACTGAAGCTTTCTTT
-	15	TRBD2	TRBV7-2	TRBJ2-3	CASSRTSGRTDTQYF	TGTGCCAGCAGCAGGACTAGCGGACGCACAGATACGCAGTATTTT
-	14	TRBD1	TRBV5-6	TRBJ1-4	CASSQGQLNEKLFF	TGTGCCAGCAGTCAGGGACAGCTTAATGAAAAACTGTTTTTT
-	15	TRBD1	TRBV15	TRBJ1-6	CATSSLTGGNSPLHF	TGTGCCACCAGCAGTTTGACAGGGGGGAATTCACCCCTCCACTTT
-	16	TRBD1	TRBV4-1	TRBJ2-2	CASSHRRGLGTGELFF	TGCGCCAGCAGCCACCGCAGGGGGCTCGGAACCGGGGAGCTGTTTTTT
-	14	TRBD2	TRBV7-2	TRBJ2-7	CASSFGTNDYEQYF	TGTGCCAGCAGCTTTGGGACTAACGACTACGAGCAGTACTTC
-	14	-	TRBV7-8	TRBJ2-1	CASSPRETYNEQFF	TGTGCCAGCAGCCCCCGGGAAACCTACAATGAGCAGTTCTTC
few	15	-	TRBV6-1	TRBJ1-5	CASSENAGERQPQHF	TGTGCCAGCAGTGAAAATGCAGGGGAGAGGCAGCCCCAGCATTTT
-	16	TRBD2	TRBV25-1	TRBJ2-7	CASSEYGGGRGYEQYF	TGTGCCAGCAGTGAATACGGTGGAGGGAGGGGCTACGAGCAGTACTTC
-	12	-	TRBV24-1	TRBJ2-2	CATGQNTGELFF	TGTGCCACCGGACAGAACACCGGGGAGCTGTTTTTT
-	17	TRBD1	TRBV7-9	TRBJ1-2	CASSLEEGTGGIFGYTF	TGTGCCAGCAGCTTAGAAGAAGGAACAGGGGGCATTTTTGGCTACACCTTC
once	16	TRBD2	TRBV7-2	TRBJ2-1	CASSPKVLAGYNEQFF	TGTGCCAGCAGCCCTAAGGTTCTAGCGGGGTACAATGAGCAGTTCTTC
few	15	TRBD2	TRBV9	TRBJ2-1	CASSPVGGSYNEQFF	TGTGCCAGCAGCCCAGTGGGGGGGTCCTACAATGAGCAGTTCTTC
-	13	-	TRBV30	TRBJ1-2	CAWSVRGVGGYTF	TGTGCCTGGAGTGTCCGCGGGGTGGGGGGCTACACCTTC
-	14	-	TRBV19	TRBJ1-1	CASSIGVLPTEAFF	TGTGCCAGTAGTATAGGCGTCTTACCCACTGAAGCTTTCTTT
-	14	-	TRBV6-5	TRBJ1-1	CASSPGLWSNEAFF	TGTGCCAGCAGCCCGGGACTCTGGTCGAATGAAGCTTTCTTT
-	13	-	TRBV15	TRBJ2-5	CATSRDSRETQYF	TGTGCCACCAGCAGAGATTCGCGGGAGACCCAGTACTTC
-	15	-	TRBV11-2	TRBJ1-3	CASSSGVIGGNTIYF	TGTGCCAGCAGCTCAGGGGTAATAGGGGGAAACACCATATATTTT